Following are 25 T cell receptor beta chains from one sample sequenced in a study of blood T cell repertoires in COVID-19. Assay: immunoSEQ multiplex PCR; the TCRdb copy retains only in-frame clones and omits some. The profile shows roughly 290,000 clones, around 82% of them singletons. The source material was peripheral blood. The receptors here all came from a human donor with COVID-19, enrolled during active disease. The donor label of this sample is uncertain.

V gene TRBV27 combines with J gene TRBJ1-2, with 7 bases identical to TRBD1. There are 13 residues in the CDR3. The trim removed 5 bases at V and 5 bases at J, leaving 5 bases unmatched. Germline V gene data show CDR1 as MNHEY and CDR2 as SMNVEV (reference sequence). The CDR3 region is CASSPPGGYGYTF. The CDR3, as DNA: TGTGCCAGCAGTCCTCCAGGGGGATATGGCTACACCTTC.

The chain has TRBV7-8 and TRBJ1-2; 8 bases are shared with TRBD1. The ends lost 2 bases at V and 5 bases at J; junction bases unmatched: 4. Germline CDR1 and CDR2: SGHVS and FQNEAQ. This CDR3 spans 14 amino acids. The CDR3 sequence: CASSLNRGAYGYTF. CDR3 nucleotides: TGTGCCAGCAGCTTAAACAGGGGGGCTTATGGCTACACCTTC.

The chain combines TRBV5-1 with TRBJ2-5; 14 positions match TRBD2. The CDR3 is 17 residues long. Germline V CDR1 and CDR2: SGHRS, YFSETQ. V shed 4 bases, J shed 4 bases, and the junction held 9 bases outside the gene matches. The DNA of the CDR3 is TGCGCCAGCAGCCTGGGACTAGCGGGAGCAACTCCAGAGACCCAGTACTTC. As protein: CASSLGLAGATPETQYF.

The chain uses TRBV15 and TRBJ1-5, with D unclear. V was shortened by 0 bases and J by 4 bases, with 13 bases between the two germline ends. In germline, CDR1 is LNHNV, CDR2 YYDKDF (reference sequence). The CDR3 is 16 residues long. This CDR3 reads CATSRDNRGGNQPQHF. The CDR3 nucleotides are TGTGCCACCAGCAGAGATAATCGGGGAGGTAATCAGCCCCAGCATTTT.

This chain uses TRBV6-5 with TRBJ2-1; a possible D gene is TRBD2 (6 bases). The germline V and J ends were trimmed by 8 bases and 3 bases, with 11 bases remaining between them. The CDR3 sequence is 13 residues long. Germline lookup yields CDR1 MNHEY and CDR2 SVGAGI. The CDR3 here is CASRGSGYNEQFF. CDR3 bases: TGTGCCAGCCGGGGTAGCGGCTACAATGAGCAGTTCTTC.

This clone was observed a few times. This sequence joins TRBV27 and TRBJ1-5; D possibly corresponds to TRBD1 (6 bases). The germline V gene encodes CDR1 MNHEY and CDR2 SMNVEV (reference sequence). The CDR3 totals 16 residues. Trimming removed 6 bases at V and 2 bases at J, with 17 bases between. This chain's CDR3 is CASSRLGGVGNQPQHF. The CDR3 DNA reads TGTGCCAGCAGCCGTCTAGGGGGTGTAGGCAATCAGCCCCAGCATTTT.

Concerning this clone: At one boundary the junction diverges from the germline segment, which might be a read error. The V and J genes are TRBV7-7 and TRBJ1-4; 10 nucleotides match TRBD1. Germline CDR1 reads SSHAT; CDR2 reads FNYEAQ (reference sequence). This CDR3 spans 16 amino acids. CDR3 nucleotide sequence: TGTGCTAGCAGCTTATCCAGGACAGGGGGTAATGAAAAACTGTTTTTT. This sequence encodes CASSLSRTGGNEKLFF.

The gene calls are TRBV18 and TRBJ1-1, with a weak D call TRBD1 (5 bases). CDR3 length equals 13 residues. Per germline, CDR1 KGHSH and CDR2 LQKENI. V was trimmed by 6 bases and J by 1 base, leaving 9 bases between them. The CDR3 region has the DNA TGTGCCAGCTCCCTAGGACAGAACACTGAAGCTTTCTTT. This translates into CASSLGQNTEAFF.

The rearrangement uses TRBV6-6 and TRBJ1-5; TRBD1 matches at 7 bases. Germline CDR1 and CDR2: MNHNY and SVGAGI (reference sequence). The V and J ends lost 5 bases and 1 base, in that order; junction bases with no gene match: 5. The CDR3 sequence is 15 residues long. In DNA form, the CDR3 reads TGTGCCAGCAGTGACAGGGACTGGAGCAATCAGCCCCAGCATTTT. It yields the protein CASSDRDWSNQPQHF.

To note about this clone: An end of the junction differs from the germline gene, which may be a read error. This rearrangement joins TRBV2 to TRBJ1-1, with a tentative D call TRBD1 (5 bases). CDR1 SNHLY and CDR2 FYNNEI come from the germline V gene. The CDR3 loop spans 13 amino acids. CDR3 in amino acids: CTSTADMNTEAFF. As DNA, the CDR3 is TGTACCAGTACGGCGGACATGAACACTGAAGCTTTCTTT.

The chain couples TRBV4-3 to TRBJ2-1; 7 bases fit TRBD2. This CDR3 has 16 amino acids. V trimming: 2 bases; J trimming: 5 bases; junction bases outside the gene matches: 9. Germline CDR1 LGHNA, CDR2 YSLEER. The CDR3 region is CASSQPSSGPHNEQFF. For the CDR3, the DNA is TGCGCCAGCAGCCAACCGTCTAGCGGACCCCACAATGAGCAGTTCTTC.

Worth noting for this clone: Other DNA sequences of this sample code for an identical CDR3. The V call is TRBV19, the J call TRBJ1-2; 8 nucleotides agree with TRBD1. The CDR3 contains 14 residues. V shed 4 bases and J 4 bases; nucleotides not matched to a gene: 5. Germline V CDR1 and CDR2: LNHDA, SQIVND (reference sequence). The CDR3 region is CASSTQGAPYGYTF. CDR3 DNA: TGTGCCAGTAGTACGCAGGGGGCGCCCTATGGCTACACCTTC.

The V gene is TRBV6-5, the J gene TRBJ2-1; TRBD2 matches at 14 bases. The V gene's germline CDR1 is MNHEY and CDR2 SVGAGI. The CDR3 is made up of 15 amino acids. V lost 4 bases to trimming and J lost 9 bases; unmatched junction nucleotides: 5. CDR3 sequence: CASSSRLAGGGEQFF. In DNA, the CDR3 is TGTGCCAGCAGTTCCCGACTAGCGGGAGGGGGTGAGCAGTTCTTC.

The V call is TRBV18, the J call TRBJ1-3, with 7 bases aligning to TRBD1. This CDR3 contains 17 residues. V lost 0 bases to trimming and J lost 0 bases; unmatched junction nucleotides: 5. Germline values: CDR1 KGHSH, CDR2 LQKENI. CDR3 nucleotides: TGTGCCAGCTCACCACCTCGTGGACAGGACTCTGGAAACACCATATATTTT. This gives the protein CASSPPRGQDSGNTIYF.

As DNA, the CDR3 is TGTGCCAGCAGCAACCTCATGGGGACAGGAGTCTCTGAAGCTTTCTTT. Translated: CASSNLMGTGVSEAFF. This chain uses TRBV9 with TRBJ1-1, with 8 nucleotides matching TRBD1. The CDR3 is made up of 16 amino acids. Germline V gene sequence: CDR1 SGDLS, CDR2 YYNGEE. V lost 4 bases, J lost 6 bases, and 14 bases stayed unmatched.

The V gene is TRBV10-3, the J gene TRBJ2-7; 10 nucleotides line up with TRBD2. V gave up 3 bases and J gave up 2 bases; unmatched junction bases: 4. This CDR3 is built from 15 residues. Germline CDR1 is ENHRY and CDR2 is SYGVKD. In nucleotides, the CDR3 is TGTGCCATCAGTGAATGGAGCGGGAGGGCCTACGAGCAGTACTTC. Amino acids: CAISEWSGRAYEQYF.

The V gene is TRBV5-4, the J gene TRBJ2-7, with a weak D call TRBD2 (5 bases). This CDR3 spans 15 amino acids. V was cut by 4 bases and J by 3 bases, with 17 bases left in between. CDR1 SGHNT and CDR2 YYREEE come from the germline V gene (reference sequence). CDR3 DNA: TGTGCCAGCAGCGTGGACTCCCTACCAGGCTACGAGCAGTACTTC. It yields the protein CASSVDSLPGYEQYF.

The chain employs TRBV10-3 and TRBJ2-3; tentatively, D is TRBD2 (6 bases). Germline V lookup: CDR1 ENHRY, CDR2 SYGVKD. This CDR3 has 15 amino acids. V lost 2 bases and J lost 3, with 12 bases in between. The CDR3 region has the DNA TGTGCCATCAGTGAGCCAGCGGGTAAAACAGATACGCAGTATTTT. It yields the protein CAISEPAGKTDTQYF.

Worth noting for this clone: The same CDR3 can be traced to other DNA sequences in this sample. The chain uses TRBV6-5 and TRBJ1-1; D is unresolved. Germline loops: CDR1 MNHEY, CDR2 SVGAGI. The CDR3 consists of 13 residues. V lost 2 bases and J 1 base, leaving 5 bases between the germline ends. The CDR3 region has the DNA TGTGCCAGCAGTTACCGAGGGAACACTGAAGCTTTCTTT. The encoded protein is CASSYRGNTEAFF.

This CDR3 is CAWSLGGGTTDTQYF. DNA of the CDR3: TGTGCCTGGAGTCTGGGCGGGGGGACCACAGATACGCAGTATTTT. The V call is TRBV30, the J call TRBJ2-3; 8 bases are a match to TRBD2. The V gene's germline CDR1 is GTSNPN and CDR2 SVGIG (reference sequence). This CDR3 comprises 15 residues. V trimming: 2 bases; J trimming: 2 bases; junction bases outside the gene matches: 6.

The rearrangement uses TRBV9 and TRBJ1-1; possible D gene TRBD1, 5 bases. The CDR3 covers 14 residues. The germline V gene has CDR1 SGDLS and CDR2 YYNGEE. Trimming removed 0 bases at V and 5 bases at J, with 11 bases between. The CDR3 DNA reads TGTGCCAGCAGCGTAGATGCCAGGGTGACTGAAGCTTTCTTT. Protein: CASSVDARVTEAFF. The entire variable domain, with the rest obtained from reference TRBV9 and TRBJ1-1, is as follows: DSGVTQTPKHLITATGQRVTLRCSPRSGDLSVYWYQQSLDQGLQFLIQYYNGEERAKGNILERFSAQQFPDLHSELNLSSLELGDSALYFCASSVDARVTEAFFGQGTRLTVV.

This rearrangement joins TRBV28 to TRBJ1-1; D is possibly TRBD1 (5 bases). This CDR3 region has 13 residues. Trimming took 3 bases from V and 5 from J, leaving 10 bases between them. Per the germline V gene, CDR1 is MDHEN and CDR2 is SYDVKM. CDR3 bases: TGTGCCAGCAGTTTCTCAGGGAGGACTGAAGCTTTCTTT. Its translation: CASSFSGRTEAFF.

The J gene is TRBJ1-1, the V gene TRBV20-1; maybe TRBD1 (6 bases). This CDR3 has 11 residues. Germline assignment: CDR1 DFQATT and CDR2 SNEGSKA (reference sequence). Written as DNA, the CDR3 is TGCGGGGGGGCTGGGAACACTGAAGCTTTCTTT. This sequence encodes CGGAGNTEAFF.

The chain has TRBV5-1 and TRBJ2-3; 9 positions match TRBD2. The V and J ends lost 4 bases and 3 bases, in that order; junction bases with no gene match: 9. The CDR3 length is 16 residues. Germline-derived CDR1 and CDR2 are SGHRS and YFSETQ. CDR3 nucleotide sequence: TGCGCCAGCAGCCCGTTTGTTAGCGGGAGTACAGATACGCAGTATTTT. Translating it yields CASSPFVSGSTDTQYF.

The V and J genes are TRBV11-2 and TRBJ2-3, with 9 bases identical to TRBD2. Trimming cost V 0 bases and J 6 bases; bases outside gene matches: 10. There are 17 residues in the CDR3. CDR1 is SGHAT, CDR2 FQNNGV, per germline. The CDR3 nucleotides are TGTGCCAGCAGCTTAGATCTGAGCGGGAGGCCCTTTGATACGCAGTATTTT. Its protein is CASSLDLSGRPFDTQYF.